This entry lists 32 T cell receptor beta chains sequenced from one sample in a study of shared clonotypes between healthy human individuals (TCRdb year 2020). The library was prepared using the immunoSEQ multiplex PCR assay. The source is immuneACCESS, and TCRdb retained only in-frame sequences with V and J called. Part of the clones is not carried over; for the studies checked, unresolved V genes explain less than half of this, and the remainder is unexplained. The sample has 2 million to 2.5 million clones on record, about 95% of them singletons. The ten most abundant clones make up 1% to 1.3% of the sample. For the CD8 naive samples, CD45RO-negative cells were positively selected for CCR7, yielding a CD45RA+CCR7+ population from which TemRA cells were excluded. The sequencing input was naive CD8+ T cells sorted from blood. The sample's cell subset or site label is to be understood as: CD45RA+CCR7+. The receptors were gathered from a man aged 18 to 30 in good health.

The rearrangement links TRBV7-2 to TRBJ2-1, with D hard to call. The V and J ends lost 1 base and 5 bases respectively, with 12 bases between them. The CDR3 loop spans 15 amino acids. Germline V CDR1 and CDR2: SGHTA, FQGNSA. CDR3 in amino acids: CASSLVPYLNNEQFF. The CDR3 DNA reads as TGTGCCAGCAGCTTAGTTCCCTACTTAAACAATGAGCAGTTCTTC.

The J gene is TRBJ2-7, the V gene TRBV11-2; the D gene is possibly TRBD2 (5 bases). The CDR3 is 17 amino acids. Germline-derived CDR1 and CDR2 are SGHAT and FQNNGV. V was clipped by 0 bases and J by 0 bases, with 15 bases between them. CDR3 loop: CASSLDPRRASSYEQYF. The DNA for the CDR3 is TGTGCCAGCAGCTTAGATCCTCGGCGGGCGAGCTCCTACGAGCAGTACTTC. Using reference TRBV11-2 and TRBJ2-7 for the parts outside the CDR3, the full variable domain is EAGVAQSPRYKIIEKRQSVAFWCNPISGHATLYWYQQILGQGPKLLIQFQNNGVVDDSQLPKDRFSAERLKGVDSTLKIQPAKLEDSAVYLCASSLDPRRASSYEQYFGPGTRLTVT.

On this clone itself: This sample also contains other DNA sequences that code for the same CDR3. This chain's CDR3 is CASSLGVRELFF. CDR3 sequence (DNA): TGTGCCAGCAGCTTAGGGGTACGGGAGCTGTTTTTT. The V call is TRBV7-9, the J call TRBJ2-2; D unclear. Trimming removed 1 base from V and 9 bases from J, with 6 bases in between. This CDR3 region has 12 residues. Germline V gene lookup returns CDR1 SEHNR and CDR2 FQNEAQ (reference sequence). Supplemented by reference TRBV7-9 and TRBJ2-2, the full variable domain reads DTGVSQNPRHKITKRGQNVTFRCDPISEHNRLYWYRQTLGQGPEFLTYFQNEAQLEKSRLLSDRFSAERPKGSFSTLEIQRTEQGDSAMYLCASSLGVRELFFGEGSRLTVL.

The V and J genes are TRBV7-8 and TRBJ1-2; D might be TRBD1 (6 bases). Trimming shortened V by 6 bases and J by 4 bases, and 15 bases separated the two germline ends. Germline V CDR1 and CDR2: SGHVS, FQNEAQ. The CDR3 runs to 14 residues. The CDR3 spells CASSQETGFYGYTF. As DNA, the CDR3 is TGTGCCAGCAGTCAGGAGACAGGATTCTATGGCTACACCTTC.

The genes are TRBV16 and TRBJ1-6, with no clear D. Germline lookup yields CDR1 KGHSY and CDR2 FQNENV. V lost 4 bases, J lost 0 bases, and 10 bases lay in between. The CDR3 loop spans 16 amino acids. The CDR3 loop is CASSLDGSSYNSPLHF. In DNA, the CDR3 is TGTGCCAGCAGCCTGGACGGGAGCTCCTATAATTCACCCCTCCACTTT.

The rearrangement uses TRBV27 and TRBJ2-7, with D possibly TRBD2 on 5 matching bases. CDR3 length equals 14 residues. Trimming took off 2 bases at V and 3 bases at J, with 11 bases between the two ends. Looked up from germline, CDR1 is MNHEY and CDR2 is SMNVEV (reference sequence). The CDR3 reads CASSLRGFDYEQYF. The CDR3, as DNA: TGTGCCAGCAGTTTAAGAGGGTTCGACTACGAGCAGTACTTC.

The chain employs TRBV6-5 and TRBJ2-2, with TRBD1 as a possible D gene (5 bases). Germline values: CDR1 MNHEY, CDR2 SVGAGI. This CDR3 comprises 15 residues. V was trimmed by 4 bases and J by 4 bases, leaving 13 bases between them. The CDR3 DNA sequence: TGTGCCAGCAGTTCCCACGAGACAGCCACCGGGGAGCTGTTTTTT. Its translation is CASSSHETATGELFF.

This chain joins TRBV27 and TRBJ2-2, with D possibly matching TRBD1 (6 bases). V was cut by 8 bases and J by 4 bases, with 14 bases left in between. There are 14 residues in the CDR3. Germline CDR1 MNHEY, CDR2 SMNVEV (reference sequence). This chain's CDR3 is CASGWTDTTGELFF. In DNA form, the CDR3 reads TGTGCCAGCGGTTGGACAGACACCACCGGGGAGCTGTTTTTT.

The chain carries TRBV19 and TRBJ2-5; perhaps D is TRBD1 or TRBD2 (5 bases each). Germline V CDR1 and CDR2: LNHDA, SQIVND (reference sequence). V shed 4 bases and J shed 1 base, with 19 bases lying between them. This CDR3 is 17 amino acids long. CDR3 nucleotide sequence: TGTGCCAGTAGTACACCGGACCCTCGGGACCCCCAAGAGACCCAGTACTTC. This sequence encodes CASSTPDPRDPQETQYF.

The chain recombines TRBV7-8 with TRBJ2-3; TRBD2 matches at 10 bases. From germline, CDR1 is SGHVS and CDR2 FQNEAQ. The CDR3 runs to 19 residues. V was pared by 3 bases and J by 2 bases, with 14 bases of the junction left unmatched. The CDR3: CASSFPMAVAGGHTDTQYF. As DNA, the CDR3 is TGTGCCAGCAGCTTCCCCATGGCGGTAGCGGGGGGCCACACAGATACGCAGTATTTT.

The sample holds one count of this clone. J is TRBJ2-1 and V is TRBV5-1; 8 positions agree with TRBD2. Trimming removed 3 bases from V and 5 bases from J; junction bases left unmatched: 7. The CDR3 is made up of 15 amino acids. The V gene's germline CDR1 is SGHRS and CDR2 YFSETQ. CDR3 region: CASSSLAGSHNEQFF. Here the CDR3 DNA reads TGCGCCAGCAGCTCGTTAGCGGGGTCCCACAATGAGCAGTTCTTC.

V usage is TRBV2 and J usage is TRBJ2-7; the match to TRBD1 covers 10 bases. The CDR3 runs to 17 residues. The V gene end was trimmed by 4 bases and the J gene end by 0 bases; junction bases not matched to a gene: 9. CDR1 and CDR2 from the germline V gene are SNHLY and FYNNEI. CDR3 in amino acids: CASSAPDRGAGSYEQYF. The CDR3 nucleotides read TGTGCCAGCAGTGCCCCGGACAGGGGGGCCGGCTCCTACGAGCAGTACTTC.

The genes are TRBV4-3 and TRBJ2-7, with D uncertain. V shed 0 bases and J shed 4 bases, with 13 bases lying between them. The CDR3 is 15 amino acids. Germline CDR1 reads LGHNA; CDR2 reads YSLEER. The CDR3 reads CASSQDYEWLYEQYF. The CDR3 region has the DNA TGCGCCAGCAGCCAAGATTATGAGTGGTTGTACGAGCAGTACTTC.

The chain recombines TRBV6-1 with TRBJ2-5, with 7 positions matching TRBD1. V shed 6 bases and J 6 bases; nucleotides not matched to a gene: 4. Looked up from germline, CDR1 is MNHNS and CDR2 is SASEGT. The CDR3 spans 12 residues. The CDR3 coding sequence is TGTGCCAGCAGCCCGACAGGGCAGACCCAGTACTTC. This sequence encodes CASSPTGQTQYF.

With regard to this clone: This sample also contains other DNA sequences that code for the same CDR3. V and J are TRBV27 and TRBJ1-2, with 7 bases identical to TRBD1. This CDR3 spans 13 amino acids. Germline CDR1 and CDR2: MNHEY and SMNVEV (reference sequence). The V gene end was trimmed by 5 bases and the J gene end by 7 bases; junction bases not matched to a gene: 7. The CDR3 DNA reads TGTGCCAGCAGTCTTGAGGGGGCTGGTGGCTACACCTTC. Its translation is CASSLEGAGGYTF.

This chain uses TRBV11-2 with TRBJ2-5, with D maybe TRBD2 (6 bases). Between the trimmed V and J ends, which lost 0 bases and 4 bases, there was a span of 6 bases. The germline gives CDR1 SGHAT, CDR2 FQNNGV. This CDR3 comprises 13 residues. The CDR3 loop reads CASSLEGGETQYF. As DNA, the CDR3 is TGTGCCAGCAGCTTAGAGGGGGGAGAGACCCAGTACTTC.

The V gene is TRBV7-6, the J gene TRBJ2-4; TRBD1 is a possible D gene (7 bases). This CDR3 is 13 amino acids long. Germline V CDR1 and CDR2: SGHVS, FNYEAQ. With 2 bases removed from V and 10 bases from J, the gap between germline ends came to 12 bases. CDR3 sequence: CASSLSRGEIQYF. The CDR3 region has the DNA TGTGCCAGCAGCTTATCCAGGGGGGAGATTCAGTACTTC.

The genes are TRBV6-5 and TRBJ1-1; D gene ambiguous. V shed 0 bases and J shed 3 bases, with 5 bases lying between them. The germline V gene encodes CDR1 MNHEY and CDR2 SVGAGI. This CDR3 has 13 residues. The CDR3 DNA reads as TGTGCCAGCAGTTACTCGTACGACACTGAAGCTTTCTTT. It encodes CASSYSYDTEAFF.

V gene TRBV2 combines with J gene TRBJ2-3; TRBD1 might be the D (6 bases). The germline V gene encodes CDR1 SNHLY and CDR2 FYNNEI. The germline V and J ends were trimmed by 6 bases and 3 bases, with 16 bases remaining between them. The CDR3 is made up of 15 amino acids. In DNA form, the CDR3 reads TGTGCCAGCAGAGGAGGACAGCTCGGGACAGATACGCAGTATTTT. Protein: CASRGGQLGTDTQYF.

V usage is TRBV11-2 and J usage is TRBJ1-2; no clear D. Per germline, CDR1 SGHAT and CDR2 FQNNGV. The CDR3 is 17 amino acids. Trimming took off 0 bases at V and 0 bases at J, with 14 bases between the two ends. CDR3 sequence (DNA): TGTGCCAGCAGCTTAGATCCAGAGGTCTCAGCTAACTATGGCTACACCTTC. Its translation: CASSLDPEVSANYGYTF.

The V gene is TRBV6-1, the J gene TRBJ2-2; a weak D match, TRBD2 (5 bases). This CDR3 comprises 15 residues. The V gene lost 7 bases and the J gene lost 1 base, with 13 bases spanning the gap. The germline V gene has CDR1 MNHNS and CDR2 SASEGT. Written as DNA, the CDR3 is TGTGCCAGCACCAAAGCCGGGGTGAACACCGGGGAGCTGTTTTTT. Protein product: CASTKAGVNTGELFF.

V usage is TRBV30 and J usage is TRBJ1-1, with D maybe TRBD1 (6 bases). V lost 0 bases and J 7 bases, leaving 12 bases between the germline ends. The V gene's germline CDR1 is GTSNPN and CDR2 SVGIG (reference sequence). This CDR3 is 13 amino acids long. This CDR3 reads CAWSVGRGGEAFF. In DNA form, the CDR3 reads TGTGCCTGGAGTGTCGGCAGGGGAGGTGAAGCTTTCTTT.

This chain links TRBV4-2 with TRBJ2-3; D is perhaps TRBD2 (5 bases). The germline V gene encodes CDR1 LGHNA and CDR2 YNFKEQ. The CDR3 totals 15 residues. The V gene lost 2 bases and the J gene lost 5 bases, with 14 bases spanning the gap. CDR3 coding DNA: TGTGCCAGCAGCCAAATCGATGCCCGGGGAGATACGCAGTATTTT. Its translation: CASSQIDARGDTQYF.

This chain links TRBV5-4 with TRBJ2-1; tentative D call: TRBD1 (5 bases). In germline, CDR1 is SGHNT, CDR2 YYREEE (reference sequence). This CDR3 is 15 amino acids long. Trimming cost V 5 bases and J 0 bases, with 12 bases left between them. In nucleotides, the CDR3 is TGTGCCAGCAGTTCGACAGATAACTCCTACAATGAGCAGTTCTTC. Protein: CASSSTDNSYNEQFF.

As regards this clone: At one boundary the junction diverges from the germline segment, which might be a read error. The V call is TRBV27, the J call TRBJ2-5; 13 nucleotides align to TRBD2. Germline V gene data show CDR1 as MNHEY and CDR2 as SMNVEV (reference sequence). The CDR3 contains 15 residues. The CDR3 coding sequence is TGTGCCAGCAGTGACTCAGGACTAGCGGGAGAGCGGCGGCACTTC. It translates to CASSDSGLAGERRHF.

As for this clone: Other DNA sequences in the same sample also yield this CDR3. The gene calls are TRBV9 and TRBJ1-1, with a weak D call TRBD1 (5 bases). V lost 2 bases to trimming and J lost 8 bases, with 13 bases between them. The CDR3 covers 13 residues. CDR1 and CDR2 from the germline V gene are SGDLS and YYNGEE. CDR3 DNA: TGTGCCAGCAGCGTTGGGGGTAAGGGAGAAGCTTTCTTT. Protein product: CASSVGGKGEAFF.

The rearrangement uses TRBV10-3 and TRBJ1-5; 8 bases agree with TRBD1. V shed 6 bases, J shed 5 bases, and the junction held 9 bases outside the gene matches. The CDR3 loop spans 15 amino acids. The germline CDR1 and CDR2 sequences are ENHRY and SYGVKD. The CDR3 spells CAIRATGDLDQPQHF. The CDR3 bases are TGTGCCATCAGGGCGACAGGGGATCTGGATCAGCCCCAGCATTTT.

V is TRBV5-3 and J is TRBJ1-2, with D unresolved. TRBV5-3 is annotated as an ORF whose role is uncertain. V gave up 10 bases and J gave up 4 bases, with 11 bases separating them. CDR3 length: 11 amino acids. CDR3 DNA: TGTGCCCGCTGGGTACTCTATGGCTACACCTTC. It translates to CARWVLYGYTF.

Concerning this clone itself: The sample contains more than one DNA sequence encoding this CDR3. J is TRBJ2-2 and V is TRBV27; D gene unclear. Looked up from germline, CDR1 is MNHEY and CDR2 is SMNVEV (reference sequence). The CDR3 runs 14 residues. V lost 0 bases, J lost 3 bases, and 5 bases lay in between. CDR3 in amino acids: CASSLSGDTGELFF. DNA for the CDR3: TGTGCCAGCAGTTTATCAGGAGACACCGGGGAGCTGTTTTTT.

This chain joins TRBV2 and TRBJ2-7; a weak D match, TRBD2 (7 bases). Looked up from germline, CDR1 is SNHLY and CDR2 is FYNNEI. The V and J ends lost 2 bases and 6 bases respectively, with 11 bases between them. This CDR3 spans 13 amino acids. The CDR3 DNA reads TGTGCCAGCAGTGAAATCGGGGGGCCCGAGCAGTACTTC. Residues: CASSEIGGPEQYF.

The J gene is TRBJ1-2, the V gene TRBV6-6, with D perhaps TRBD1 (6 bases). The CDR3 extends over 13 amino acids. Looked up from germline, CDR1 is MNHNY and CDR2 is SVGAGI (reference sequence). The V and J ends lost 5 bases and 6 bases respectively, with 13 bases between them. DNA of the CDR3: TGTGCCAGCAGTATGGGGGGGGCCAATGGCTACACCTTC. Translation: CASSMGGANGYTF.

J is TRBJ2-1 and V is TRBV4-1; D may be TRBD2 (6 bases). The germline gives CDR1 MGHRA, CDR2 YSYEKL. This CDR3 spans 16 amino acids. Trimming took 0 bases from V and 2 from J, leaving 11 bases between them. CDR3 nucleotides: TGCGCCAGCAGCCAAGATCCGGGGGTAACCTACAATGAGCAGTTCTTC. Its translation is CASSQDPGVTYNEQFF.